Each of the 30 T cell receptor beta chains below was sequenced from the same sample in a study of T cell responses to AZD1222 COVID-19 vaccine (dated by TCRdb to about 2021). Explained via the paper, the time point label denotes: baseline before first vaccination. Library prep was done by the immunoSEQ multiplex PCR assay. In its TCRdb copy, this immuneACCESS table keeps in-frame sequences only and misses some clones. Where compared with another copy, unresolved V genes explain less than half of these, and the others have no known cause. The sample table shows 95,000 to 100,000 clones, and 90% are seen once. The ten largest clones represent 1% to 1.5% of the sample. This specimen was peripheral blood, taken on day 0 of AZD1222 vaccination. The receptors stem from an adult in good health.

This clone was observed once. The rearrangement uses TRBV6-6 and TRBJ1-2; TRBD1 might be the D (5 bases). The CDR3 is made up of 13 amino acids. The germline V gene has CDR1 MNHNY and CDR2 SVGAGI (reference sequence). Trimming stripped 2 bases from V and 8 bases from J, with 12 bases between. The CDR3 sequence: CASSYDRVGGYTF. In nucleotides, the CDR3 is TGTGCCAGCAGTTACGACAGAGTAGGGGGCTACACCTTC.

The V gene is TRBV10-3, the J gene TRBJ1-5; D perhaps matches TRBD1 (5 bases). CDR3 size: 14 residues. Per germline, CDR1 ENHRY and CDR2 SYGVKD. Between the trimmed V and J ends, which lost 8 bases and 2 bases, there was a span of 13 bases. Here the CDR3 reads CAIGRGERNQPQHF. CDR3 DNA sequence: TGTGCCATCGGGCGGGGGGAGCGCAATCAGCCCCAGCATTTT.

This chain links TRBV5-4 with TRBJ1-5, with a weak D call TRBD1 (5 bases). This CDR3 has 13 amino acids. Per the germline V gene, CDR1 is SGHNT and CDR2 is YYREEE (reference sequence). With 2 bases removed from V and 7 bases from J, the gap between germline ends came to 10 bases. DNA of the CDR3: TGTGCCAGCAGCTTAGACAGAGTGCAGCCCCAGCATTTT. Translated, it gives CASSLDRVQPQHF.

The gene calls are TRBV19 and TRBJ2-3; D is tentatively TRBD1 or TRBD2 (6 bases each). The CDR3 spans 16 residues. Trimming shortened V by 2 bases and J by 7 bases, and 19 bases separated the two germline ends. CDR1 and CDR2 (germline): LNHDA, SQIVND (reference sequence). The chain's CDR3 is CASSISFGGAGNTQYF. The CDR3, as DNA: TGTGCCAGTAGTATATCTTTTGGGGGCGCGGGGAATACGCAGTATTTT.

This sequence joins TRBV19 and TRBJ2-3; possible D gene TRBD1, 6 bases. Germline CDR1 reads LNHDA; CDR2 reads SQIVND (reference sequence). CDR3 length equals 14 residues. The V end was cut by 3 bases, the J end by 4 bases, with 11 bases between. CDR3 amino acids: CASSISQGADTQYF. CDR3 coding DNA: TGTGCCAGTAGTATCTCACAGGGAGCAGATACGCAGTATTTT.

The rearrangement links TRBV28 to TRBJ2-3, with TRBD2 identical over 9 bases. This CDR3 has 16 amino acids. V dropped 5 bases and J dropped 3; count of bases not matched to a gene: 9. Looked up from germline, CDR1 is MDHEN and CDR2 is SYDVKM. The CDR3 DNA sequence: TGTGCCAGCAGTACCCACGCGGGGGGGGGAACAGATACGCAGTATTTT. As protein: CASSTHAGGGTDTQYF.

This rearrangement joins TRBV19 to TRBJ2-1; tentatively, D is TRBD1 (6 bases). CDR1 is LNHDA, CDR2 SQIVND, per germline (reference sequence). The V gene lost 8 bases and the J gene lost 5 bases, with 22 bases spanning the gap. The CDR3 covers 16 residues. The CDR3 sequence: CASADPTRQEDNEQFF. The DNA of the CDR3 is TGTGCCAGTGCCGACCCGACCCGACAGGAGGACAATGAGCAGTTCTTC.

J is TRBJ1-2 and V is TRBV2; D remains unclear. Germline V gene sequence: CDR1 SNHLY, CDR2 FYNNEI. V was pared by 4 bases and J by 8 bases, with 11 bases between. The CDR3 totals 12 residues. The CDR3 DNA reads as TGTGCCAGCAGTGTGGAGGGCAGGGGCTACACCTTC. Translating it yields CASSVEGRGYTF.

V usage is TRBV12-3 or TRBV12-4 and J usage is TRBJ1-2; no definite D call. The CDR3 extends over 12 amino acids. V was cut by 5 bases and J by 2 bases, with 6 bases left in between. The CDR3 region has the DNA TGTGCCAGCAGTGTTGACAACTATGGCTACACCTTC. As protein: CASSVDNYGYTF.

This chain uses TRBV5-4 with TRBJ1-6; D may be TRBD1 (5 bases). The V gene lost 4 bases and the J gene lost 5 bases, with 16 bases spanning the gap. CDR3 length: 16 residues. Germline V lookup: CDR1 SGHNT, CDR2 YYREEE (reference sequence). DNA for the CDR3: TGTGCCAGCAGCACCCAGGGCGCGGGAAATAATTCACCCCTCCACTTT. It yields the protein CASSTQGAGNNSPLHF.

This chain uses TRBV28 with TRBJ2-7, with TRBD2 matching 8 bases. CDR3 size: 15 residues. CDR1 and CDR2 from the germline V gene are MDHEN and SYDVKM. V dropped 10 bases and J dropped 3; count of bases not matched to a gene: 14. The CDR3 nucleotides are TGTGCCATCAAACCAGAGCGGGGGAGCTTCTACGAGCAGTACTTC. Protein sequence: CAIKPERGSFYEQYF.

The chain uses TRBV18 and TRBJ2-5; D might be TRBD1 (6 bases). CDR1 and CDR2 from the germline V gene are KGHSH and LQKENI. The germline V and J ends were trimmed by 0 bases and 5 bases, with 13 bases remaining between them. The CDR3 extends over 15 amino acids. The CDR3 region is CASSPPSGAAETQYF. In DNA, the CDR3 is TGTGCCAGCTCACCACCGTCAGGGGCCGCTGAGACCCAGTACTTC.

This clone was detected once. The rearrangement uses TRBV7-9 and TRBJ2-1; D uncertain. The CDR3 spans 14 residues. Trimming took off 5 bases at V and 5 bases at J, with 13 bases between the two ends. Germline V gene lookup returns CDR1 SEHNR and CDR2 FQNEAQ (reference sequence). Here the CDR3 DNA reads TGTGCCAGCAGCCTTGAGAGGACCAACAATGAGCAGTTCTTC. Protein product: CASSLERTNNEQFF.

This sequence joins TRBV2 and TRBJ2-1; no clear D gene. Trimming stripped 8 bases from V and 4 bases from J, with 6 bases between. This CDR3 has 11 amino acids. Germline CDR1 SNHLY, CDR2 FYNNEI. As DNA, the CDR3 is TGTGCCAGCGAGAATTACAATGAGCAGTTCTTC. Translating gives CASENYNEQFF.

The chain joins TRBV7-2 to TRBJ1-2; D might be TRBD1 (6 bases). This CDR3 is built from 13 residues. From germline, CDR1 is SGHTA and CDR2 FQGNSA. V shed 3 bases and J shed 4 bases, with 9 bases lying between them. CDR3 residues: CASSFAGVYGYTF. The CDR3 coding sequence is TGTGCCAGCAGCTTCGCAGGGGTCTATGGCTACACCTTC.

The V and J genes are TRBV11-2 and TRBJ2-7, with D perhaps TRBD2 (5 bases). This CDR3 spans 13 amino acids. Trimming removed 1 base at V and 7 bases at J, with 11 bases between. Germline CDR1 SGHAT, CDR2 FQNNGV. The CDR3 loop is CASSLGLGREQYF. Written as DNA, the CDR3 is TGTGCCAGCAGCTTAGGGTTAGGGAGAGAGCAGTACTTC.

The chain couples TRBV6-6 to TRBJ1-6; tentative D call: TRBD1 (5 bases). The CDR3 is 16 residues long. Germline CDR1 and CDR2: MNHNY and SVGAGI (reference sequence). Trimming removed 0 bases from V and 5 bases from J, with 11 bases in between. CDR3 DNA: TGTGCCAGCAGTTACTCAAGGACGGGACATAATTCACCCCTCCACTTT. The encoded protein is CASSYSRTGHNSPLHF.

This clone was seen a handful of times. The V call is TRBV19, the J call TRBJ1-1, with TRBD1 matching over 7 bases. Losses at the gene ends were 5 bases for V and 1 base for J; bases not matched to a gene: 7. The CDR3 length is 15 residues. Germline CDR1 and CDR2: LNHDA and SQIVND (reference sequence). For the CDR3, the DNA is TGTGCCAGTAGTCTCCGAGGGGACAGGAACACTGAAGCTTTCTTT. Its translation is CASSLRGDRNTEAFF. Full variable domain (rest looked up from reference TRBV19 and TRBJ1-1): DGGITQSPKYLFRKEGQNVTLSCEQNLNHDAMYWYRQDPGQGLRLIYYSQIVNDFQKGDIAEGYSVSREKKESFPLTVTSAQKNPTAFYLCASSLRGDRNTEAFFGQGTRLTVV.

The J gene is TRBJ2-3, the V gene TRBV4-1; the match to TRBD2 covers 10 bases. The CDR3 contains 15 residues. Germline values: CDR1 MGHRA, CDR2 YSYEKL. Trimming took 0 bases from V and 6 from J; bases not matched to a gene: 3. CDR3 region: CASSQDYSGGDTQYF. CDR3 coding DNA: TGCGCCAGCAGCCAAGATTATAGCGGGGGGGATACGCAGTATTTT.

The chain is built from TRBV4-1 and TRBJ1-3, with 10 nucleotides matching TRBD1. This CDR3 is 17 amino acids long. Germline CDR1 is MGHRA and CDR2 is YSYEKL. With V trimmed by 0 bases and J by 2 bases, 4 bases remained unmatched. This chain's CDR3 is CASSQEGTGAAGNTIYF. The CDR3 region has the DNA TGCGCCAGCAGCCAAGAAGGGACAGGGGCTGCTGGAAACACCATATATTTT.

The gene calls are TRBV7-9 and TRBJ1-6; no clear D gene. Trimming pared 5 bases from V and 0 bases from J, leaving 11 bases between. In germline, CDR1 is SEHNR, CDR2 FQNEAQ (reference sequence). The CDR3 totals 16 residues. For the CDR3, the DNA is TGTGCCAGCAGCCCATCCGCGAGCTCCTATAATTCACCCCTCCACTTT. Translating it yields CASSPSASSYNSPLHF.

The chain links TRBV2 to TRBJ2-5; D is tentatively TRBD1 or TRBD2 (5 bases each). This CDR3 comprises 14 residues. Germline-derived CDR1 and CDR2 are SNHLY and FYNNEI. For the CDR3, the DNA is TGTGCTTCTTCCAGGGACCTAGGGGTAGAGACCCAGTACTTC. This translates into CASSRDLGVETQYF.

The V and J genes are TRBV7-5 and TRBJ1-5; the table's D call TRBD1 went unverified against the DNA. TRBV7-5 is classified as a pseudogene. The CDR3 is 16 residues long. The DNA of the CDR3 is TGTGTCAGTCCCCGAGGGACAGAATATAGCAATCAGCCCCAGCATTTT. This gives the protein CVSPRGTEYSNQPQHF.

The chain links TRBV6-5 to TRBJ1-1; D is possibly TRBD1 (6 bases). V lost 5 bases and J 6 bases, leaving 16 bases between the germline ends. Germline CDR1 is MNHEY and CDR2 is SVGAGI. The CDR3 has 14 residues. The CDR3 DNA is TGTGCCAGCAGTAAAACACAGGGTGGGGCTGAAGCTTTCTTT. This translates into CASSKTQGGAEAFF.

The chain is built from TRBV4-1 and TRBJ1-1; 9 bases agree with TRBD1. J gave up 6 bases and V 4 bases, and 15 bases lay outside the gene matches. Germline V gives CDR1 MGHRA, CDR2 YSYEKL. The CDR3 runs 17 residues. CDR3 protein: CASSLHPGQGGLPEAFF. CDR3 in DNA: TGCGCCAGCAGCCTTCACCCGGGACAGGGAGGATTGCCTGAAGCTTTCTTT.

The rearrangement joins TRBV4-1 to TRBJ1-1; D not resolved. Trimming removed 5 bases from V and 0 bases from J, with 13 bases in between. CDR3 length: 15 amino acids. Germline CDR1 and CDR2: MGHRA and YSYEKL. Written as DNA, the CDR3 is TGCGCCAGCAGCAACGCCTTTACTATGAACACTGAAGCTTTCTTT. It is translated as CASSNAFTMNTEAFF.

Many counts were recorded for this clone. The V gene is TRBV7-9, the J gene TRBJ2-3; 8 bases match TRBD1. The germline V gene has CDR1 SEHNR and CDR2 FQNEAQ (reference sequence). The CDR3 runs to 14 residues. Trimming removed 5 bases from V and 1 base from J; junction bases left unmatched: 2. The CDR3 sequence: CASSVTGGTDTQYF. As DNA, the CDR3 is TGTGCCAGCAGCGTGACAGGGGGCACAGATACGCAGTATTTT.

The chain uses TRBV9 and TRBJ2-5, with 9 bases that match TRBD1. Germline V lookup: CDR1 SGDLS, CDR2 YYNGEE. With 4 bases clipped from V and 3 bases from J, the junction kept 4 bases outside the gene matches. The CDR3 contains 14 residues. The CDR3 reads CASSRDRAEETQYF. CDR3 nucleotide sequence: TGTGCCAGCAGCAGGGACAGGGCGGAAGAGACCCAGTACTTC.

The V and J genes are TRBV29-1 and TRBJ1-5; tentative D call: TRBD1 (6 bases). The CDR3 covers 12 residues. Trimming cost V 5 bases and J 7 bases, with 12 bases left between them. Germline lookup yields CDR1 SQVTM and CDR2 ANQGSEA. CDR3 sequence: CSVQGMGQPQHF. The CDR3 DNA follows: TGCAGCGTTCAGGGGATGGGCCAGCCCCAGCATTTT.

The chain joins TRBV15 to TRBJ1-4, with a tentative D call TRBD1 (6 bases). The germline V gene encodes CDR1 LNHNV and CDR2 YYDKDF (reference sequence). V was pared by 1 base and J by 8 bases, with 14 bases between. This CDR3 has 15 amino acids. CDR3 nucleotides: TGTGCCACCAGCAGAGCGGCCCAGGGGAGCGAAAAACTGTTTTTT. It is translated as CATSRAAQGSEKLFF.